This TCR beta chain was identified in a study of regulatory T cells in long-lasting Graves disease (dated by TCRdb to 2020 to 2022). For the wider study: Persistent Graves' disease meant more than 5 years of antithyroid drug treatment with TSH receptor autoantibodies that stayed positive. Peripheral blood TCR sequencing and RNA sequencing compared persistent Graves' disease patients with newly diagnosed Graves' disease patients. The study was registered as a clinical trial and conducted in China. A total of around 33 samples underwent TCR sequencing, from around 13 patients with persistent Graves' disease and approximately 20 patients with newly diagnosed Graves' disease. In the clinical cohort, patients with persistent Graves' disease had used antithyroid drugs for an average of roughly ten years.

The time point tag for this specimen amounts to: persistent/refractory GD, antithyroid drugs over 5 years with positive TRAb. RNA was extracted from PBMCs in TRIzol for both TCR sequencing and RNA sequencing. The diagnosis of Graves' disease followed American Thyroid Association guidelines. Recruitment of patients was carried out at an endocrinology department in Xi'an, China. Each patient gave approximately 10 milliliters of peripheral blood, collected in an EDTA anticoagulant tube. PBMCs were isolated by Ficoll Paque Plus density gradient separation without further T cell sorting. An Agilent 2100 Bioanalyzer and agarose gel were used to check RNA quality, while a NanoDrop 2000 measured RNA concentration. The method was multiplex PCR. Reads for this sample came from an Illumina HiSeq 4000. To build TCR beta libraries, CDR3 regions were amplified by Arm-PCR using iRepertoire HTBI primers. Before sequencing, the PCR products went through gel purification. The paper's data handling went like this. Gene usage analysis of CDR3 amino acid clonotypes relied on the 60 to 65 TRBV and about 15 TRBJ segments identified across samples. Filtered high-quality paired reads were merged into contigs using COPE and FqMerger. BLAST was used to align contigs to IMGT TRBV, TRBD and TRBJ reference genes, with CDR3 defined following IMGT. Highly expanded clones were defined as clonotypes with a frequency above 0.1%. Repertoire diversity was measured by Shannon entropy, and V-J evenness by the Gini coefficient. A clonotype was considered public if more than one individual shared it. TCRdb redid the processing of the public reads, applying fastp at Q25 and MiXCR, and retained in-frame beta chains. Every CDR3 protein is listed once, alongside the most common genes and DNA of its rows. TCRdb's processing, not the study's, gives the V and J calls here. The sample contains under 500,000 distinct CDR3 sequences, roughly 20% of them found a single time. Of the sample, around 21% falls within the top ten clones.

The germline V gene (reference sequence) gives CDR1 as SEHNR and CDR2 as FQNEAQ. The CDR3 starts with the cysteine, ends with the phenylalanine, and has 13 residues. Here the CDR3 DNA is all that survives: 39 bases in frame from base 1. Paper-wide results and their limitations: A larger number of public clonotypes was shared among persistent patients (about 2,700) than among newly diagnosed patients (approximately 1,000). The authors noted that the small sample size was a limitation that may lower accuracy. Because the primary lesion, thyroid tissue, could not be accessed, the study looked at peripheral blood alone. Sequencing and analysis were limited to the TCR beta chain. Preferential use of TRBV28, TRBJ1-2 and TRBJ2-5 was observed in persistent disease, whereas TRBV20-1 and TRBJ2-1 were favored in newly diagnosed disease. Compared with newly diagnosed patients, patients with persistent Graves' disease had lower TCR Shannon entropy and fewer highly expanded clones, which suggests clonal expansion.

On this clonotype itself: This clone's antigen is unknown. Base qualities are missing; no much larger clone stands one base away.

The material sequenced was peripheral blood mononuclear cells (PBMCs), taken when the disease was refractory, from a patient treated with antithyroid drugs. The chain is encoded by TRBV7-9 joined to TRBJ2-5; 7 central bases correspond to TRBD1. With the DNA end fitting TRBJ2-7 better, the J assignment may be wrong. This TCR was sampled from a female donor with Graves disease. CDR3 protein: CASSHRGSGEQYF. At the DNA level, the sequence is TGTGCCAGCAGCCACAGGGGTAGTGGCGAGCAGTACTTC.